Ten or more counts support the clone carrying this T cell receptor (beta chain). The antigen is unknown. Unmatched junction bases numbered 3, after V lost 5 bases and J lost 0 bases. CDR1 is SGHTA and CDR2 is FQGNSA in the germline V gene. This CDR3 has 14 residues. Diagnosis rested on symptoms, serum thyroxine and TRAb, thyroid ultrasound, and orbital computed tomography. TCR beta CDR3 region amplification was performed from RNA transcripts. Primed by the HTBI set, a first-round RT-PCR was run on the TCR CDR3. One entry per CDR3 protein results from TCRdb running MiXCR on the multiplex PCR reads. Altogether 96,000 or so distinct CDR3 sequences are present, about 51% being singletons, with the ten largest covering 25% to 30%. This specimen comes from a study of T cells in Graves' hyperthyroidism and ophthalmopathy. Study findings and constraints: Most clonotypes that expanded in the thyroid above 0.001 also showed up in blood.

This clonotype was obtained from a woman between 40 and 50 years old with Graves' hyperthyroidism. The sequenced sample was blood. The rearrangement uses TRBV7-2 and TRBJ1-2, with 7 bases lining up with TRBD1. In DNA, the CDR3 is TGTGCCAGCAGCCAGGGGGGCACTAACTATGGCTACACCTTC. Translating gives CASSQGGTNYGYTF.